The rows below give T cell receptor beta chains drawn from one sample of a study of blood T cells in healthy people across ages. TCRdb reprocessed the 5' RACE reads via MiXCR and lists one record per CDR3 protein. The table shows 1.5 million to 2 million distinct CDR3 sequences, with roughly two fifths occurring only once. The sample comprised blood. The receptors originated from a human donor in good health. Both conserved end residues are trimmed from each CDR3.

>TRBJ1-6|14|TRBV4-3
ASSQEETGGDSPLH
>TRBJ1-5|9|TRBV6-4
ASWDPGPQH
>TRBJ2-7|10|TRBV20-1
SASADSYEQY
>NA|14|TRBV6-5
ASSYSTYPEAETQY
>TRBJ1-2|9|TRBV28
ASGPQGEGT
>TRBJ1-5|13|TRBV4-2
ASSQGDGTNQPQH
>TRBJ1-1|12|TRBV5-1
ASSPWDTPFRAF
>TRBJ2-1|14|TRBV15
ATSRDGGTGGYEQF
>TRBJ1-1|11|TRBV5-1
ASSATGATEAF
>TRBJ1-1|11|TRBV7-9
ASSLGQETEAF
>TRBJ2-6|13|TRBV7-3
ASSLGPQRANVLT
>TRBJ2-3|12|TRBV4-3
ASRGGGGTDTQY
>TRBJ1-5|15|TRBV10-3
ATKSGQGASSNQPQH
>TRBJ2-5|13|TRBV20-1
SARSASGGRETQY
>TRBJ2-7|12|TRBV4-1
ASSQRDSSYEQY
>TRBJ2-1|12|TRBV9
ASSPRLEQSEQF
>TRBJ2-7|15|TRBV6-2/TRBV6-3
ASNNNGTSGGSYEQY
>TRBJ2-5|12|TRBV28
AGSLLPGGETQY
>TRBJ2-2|14|TRBV11-2
ASSLAATGNTGELF
>TRBJ2-3|11|TRBV20-1
SAKRTVTDTQY
>TRBJ2-7|8|TRBV20-1
SAMGTEQY
>TRBJ2-7|12|TRBV20-1
SARILSSSYEQY
>TRBJ1-4|15|TRBV20-1
SASGSAGFLGNEKLF
>TRBJ2-4|14|TRBV5-4
ASSLSGTLAKNIQY
>TRBJ1-2|12|TRBV15
ATTPGQGAYGYT
>TRBJ1-1|10|TRBV20-1
SASVQGTEAF
>TRBJ2-6|14|TRBV27
ASSSSQGSGANVLT
>TRBJ2-1|11|TRBV11-2
ASSLAGANEQF
>TRBJ1-1|13|TRBV7-2
ASSLGRGMNTEAF
>TRBJ2-1|15|TRBV7-2
ASSLLGPGQGFNEQF
>TRBJ2-1|17|TRBV7-9
ASSLALGVAPVSSNEQF
>TRBJ1-2|16|TRBV4-1
ASSRRGSETGEFYGYT
>TRBJ1-2|14|TRBV5-6
AGSLVAVSGNYGYT
>TRBJ2-2|14|TRBV12-3/TRBV12-4
ASSFSLDRVPGELF
>TRBJ2-5|11|TRBV7-3
ASSLRDQETQY
>TRBJ1-5|16|TRBV4-2
ASSHVGTGVIGNQPQH
>TRBJ2-5|13|TRBV7-2
ASSLGAGPQETQY
>TRBJ2-7|13|TRBV15
ATSPSVDLPYEQY
>TRBJ1-2|15|TRBV7-2
ASSPSLDRGANYGYT
>TRBJ2-4|17|TRBV7-2
ASSLGGLSGDPYKNIQY
>TRBJ2-2|15|TRBV28
ASSFYRERPNTGELF
>TRBJ1-2|12|TRBV10-3
AIAELQGPGGYT
>TRBJ2-3|14|TRBV9
ASSVAIGGTTDTQY
>TRBJ1-5|12|TRBV4-1
ASSQERGLQPQH
>TRBJ2-1|12|TRBV12-3/TRBV12-4
ASTLAGAFNEQF
>TRBJ2-5|11|TRBV5-1
ASSLGLKETQY
>TRBJ1-2|13|TRBV5-6
ASSSRGRGQVGYT
>TRBJ2-5|12|TRBV18
ASSPGTGQETQY
>TRBJ2-3|11|TRBV29-1
SVLDRSTDTQY
>TRBJ2-3|15|TRBV9
ASSPHLARLDVDTQY
>TRBJ1-4|13|TRBV7-3
ASSPGQGEVEKLF
>TRBJ1-6|12|TRBV4-3
ASSQDHTHSPLH
>TRBJ2-7|12|TRBV5-6
ASSPPGVVYEQY
>TRBJ1-1|11|TRBV6-5
ASSPRTGSEAF